This T cell receptor (beta chain) was documented in a study of cytomegalovirus exposure and HLA in healthy donors listed by TCRdb under 2017. Background for the entire study: An earlier analysis of about 530 of the donors reported roughly 300 Gb of sequence data and 117 million unique TCR beta sequences obtained from some 200 million T cells. About 320 gigabases of sequencing data and around 87 million unique TCR sequences were included in an early release covering about 600 HLA-typed donors. Of the roughly 410 genotyped donors, approximately 80% were placed in the genetic ancestry cluster associated with self-reported Caucasian donors. The aim of the study was to test whether cataloging public T cell receptors could identify signatures of past pathogen exposure. The study used immunosequencing to profile the T cell repertoires of under 700 subjects and linked those repertoires to cytomegalovirus serostatus. In addition to the first cohort of hundreds of subjects, a separate validation cohort of 120 different subjects was used. High-throughput TCR immunosequencing, statistical association of individual TCRs with disease status, and machine learning were combined to predict cytomegalovirus infection status. A later analysis re-examined previously published TCR beta repertoires from over 500 donors and added high-resolution HLA genotyping to investigate patterns of TCR occurrence. Rather than using new phenotypic data, the later analysis identified candidate immune exposures from TCR beta sequences and from how often those sequences occurred across donors. In an earlier analysis of roughly 540 of the donors, high-throughput TCR beta sequencing was used to judge whether each TCR beta V gene segment behaved as functional or pseudogenic. Alongside the repertoire data, information on donor age, sex, ethnicity and CMV serostatus was compiled. Genome-wide SNP genotypes for about 55% of the 666 donors were used in a later genetic analysis, which treated that subset as a discovery cohort. Every repertoire in the discovery cohort had been generated on one and the same sequencing platform. Both class I and class II loci were covered by HLA typing, at four-digit resolution. The number of typed donors differed by locus: about 629-630 for A, B, C, DRB1 and DQB1; 500 to 550 for DQA1; approximately 610 for DPA1; and roughly 490 for DPB1. Four to six DR-DQ haplotypes were handled as single units for association and clustering, since linkage in the cohort was strong. Among roughly 400 genotyped donors of the cohort, an average of about 240,000 unique TCR beta nucleotide sequences were sequenced per donor, roughly 18% of them non-productive. On the study overall, not on this receptor specifically: This cohort had only TCR beta chains sequenced, and the lack of alpha or paired-chain data limited which features could be detected. In an earlier analysis of under 600 of the donors, most TCR beta V segments were observed in productive rearrangements about 90% or about 30% of the time, broadly matching IMGT annotations. The authors suggested that the approach could potentially be extended to other disease states and immunological phenotypes. A total of 164 TCR beta chains were listed by the study as associated with cytomegalovirus. Several of the top co-occurrence clusters appeared to be linked to parvovirus B19, influenza, CMV and Epstein-Barr virus, according to a later analysis. Because counts were too low, 15 to 20 rarely observed V segments, including chromosome 9 orphons, were left out of the earlier analysis of roughly 600 of the donors. Compared with equally common non-associated chains, HLA-associated TCR beta chains in a later analysis were more clonally expanded and had lower generation probabilities. According to a later analysis, most CMV-associated TCR beta chains appeared to be HLA-restricted, and the HLA associations seemed to be driven largely by CMV exposure. Sequencing depth was assumed to be roughly uniform across donors in the presence/absence analyses, though that assumption may not hold. A cluster of highly shared sequence variants was judged likely to represent a technical artifact of the sequencing pipeline. In a later analysis, the rate of TCR association differed among HLA loci, with DRB1 alleles having the most associated TCRs and HLA-C alleles having the fewest. A further reported finding was that TCR beta sequences accurately predicted the HLA-A and HLA-B alleles for most subjects in the first cohort. According to a later genetic analysis, donors in an Asian-associated ancestry cluster had fewer N-insertions in productive TCRs than the approximately 700-donor mean. V-gene and J-gene trimming of TCR beta chains was associated with a missense DCLRE1C variant in a later genetic analysis, and the association was replicated in an independent cohort. Three of the identified cytomegalovirus-associated TCR beta chains were confirmed in vitro to be specific for cytomegalovirus antigens. In a later analysis, around 17,000 TCR beta sequences were associated with specific HLA alleles at a false discovery rate of 0.05. Linkage disequilibrium might explain the correlated functional status among segregating V segments, but an unknown experimental factor could not be ruled out. Immune exposure information for the cohort was limited to CMV serostatus. Assigning TCR associations to individual alleles was difficult when HLA alleles, especially DR and DQ, strongly co-occurred. Some IMGT-functional V segments, including TRBV6-2 and TRBV6-3, could not be told apart with the 87-base-pair reads, so those segments were excluded. In both the original and validation cohorts, the classifier was reported to diagnose cytomegalovirus status with high specificity and sensitivity. HLA typing was unavailable for some donors at each locus, so association tests used only the typed subset. While some public TCRs were present in many individuals, most TCR sequences turned up only very rarely across donors.

Receptor amplification or capture employed the immunoSEQ multiplex PCR assay. For the multiplex PCR, a mixture combining 60 forward primers for TCR Vbeta segments and 13 reverse primers for TCR Jbeta segments was used. A multiplex PCR assay on genomic DNA amplified the CDR3 region of rearranged TCR beta genes. On the Illumina HiSeq System, the amplified TCR beta libraries were sequenced as 87-base-pair reads. As for the authors' bioinformatics: A later analysis tallied 75 million to 95 million unique TCR beta chains across the 666 repertoires, and around 10 million of those chains were shared by two or more donors. Raw reads were error-corrected and collapsed into unique sequences by a nearest-neighbor algorithm in which closely related sequences were merged to remove PCR and sequencing errors. Alignment of CDR3 sequences to IMGT reference sequences was used to assign V, D and J gene segments. For a sequence to be retained, a match of at least six nucleotides was required to both a V gene segment and a J gene segment. Rearrangements were classified as productive when the CDR3 lacked stop codons and remained in frame with V and J, and all other rearrangements were classified as non-productive. Following IMGT convention, CDR3 was defined as the stretch from the second conserved V-encoded cysteine to the conserved J-encoded phenylalanine. Sequences without an unambiguous match to a single V gene segment were excluded from the earlier analysis of almost 600 of the donors. An earlier analysis of about 590 of the donors classified V segments as functional when productive rearrangements were above 56.7% and as segregating when the standard deviation between donors was above 5%. A statistical classification framework was built for diagnosing cytomegalovirus status from the catalog of TCR beta chain sequences. In a later analysis, V and J genes were assigned by comparing TCR nucleotide sequences against IMGT/GENE-DB human TR gene sequences. In a later analysis, CDR3 sequences and most-parsimonious VDJ recombination scenarios were assigned using the TCRdist pipeline. In a later analysis, each TCR beta chain was defined by its CDR3 amino acid sequence together with its V-gene family, and reads without a unique V-gene family were excluded. In a later analysis, 450 to 600 highly shared, low-generation-probability nucleotide sequences were removed to address suspected cross-contamination and a sequencing artifact. In a later analysis, a clonal expansion index was calculated for each public chain from normalized within-repertoire ranks of inferred template counts. In a later analysis, generation probabilities were computed using a VDJ recombination model fitted to out-of-frame rearrangements, and the results were checked against IGoR. Hypergeometric tests were used in a later analysis to score TCR-TCR, TCR-HLA and TCR-CMV co-occurrence, with a repertoire-size bias correction applied to the TCR pairs. A later analysis estimated false discovery rates by permuting HLA or CMV assignments 20 times. In a later analysis, co-occurring TCRs were grouped using DBSCAN, with TCRdist sequence similarity added in when clustering inside HLA-allele-positive subsets. Repertoires with fewer than 30,000 or more than 120,000 public chains were left out of co-occurrence clustering, as were four to six repertoires with anomalous nucleotide sharing. TCRdb took this table from immuneACCESS and kept in-frame rearrangements with V and J called. Such tables lack part of the clones; where checked against another copy, unresolved V genes explain under half of the gap, and the rest is unexplained. That table is the source of V, J and clone size, and D and trimming were worked out from the DNA. Here the sample has 150,000 or so clones; approximately 80% occur a single time. Of the sample, 5.5% to 6.5% is held by the ten largest clones.

V trim: 4 bases; J trim: 5 bases; unmatched bases: 3. CDR1 SGHTA and CDR2 FQGTGA were looked up in the germline V gene. The CDR3 runs 14 amino acids, cysteine and phenylalanine included. Left in the record is the CDR3 DNA by itself, 42 bases read in frame from the first base. The cohort was made up of approximately 670 healthy bone marrow donors. Cohort members were all nominally healthy when sampled, although unrecorded immune exposures were likely present. The donor tested CMV seropositive, placing the donor among the 310 or so seropositive members of the cohort. Every donor gave a peripheral blood sample, and the peripheral blood mononuclear cells from that sample were used for TCR beta sequencing. The Qiagen DNeasy Blood Extraction Kit was used to extract genomic DNA from the blood cell samples. A note on this clone: It lacks a known antigen. No base qualities exist here, and no much larger clone lies one base off it.

Sample: PBMCs. This receptor was taken from a woman between 40 and 55 years old in good health and CMV-seropositive. This sequence uses TRBV7-3 and TRBJ2-1; TRBD1 aligns with 9 central bases. Here is the DNA: TGTGCCAGCAGCTCGGGACAGGGCCACAATGAGCAGTTCTTC. Its translation reads: CASSSGQGHNEQFF.